This entry concerns a single T cell receptor (beta chain). TCRdb's table, derived via immunoSEQ multiplex PCR, lists solely in-frame clones and lacks some. This sample has roughly 76,000 clones, with under 95% found just once. The record originates from a study of OX40 agonist ivuxolimab in advanced cancers. Study summary: An agonistic human IgG2 monoclonal antibody against OX40 (CD134) was given. Dose-escalation subjects each had hepatocellular carcinoma, melanoma, renal cell or head and neck cancer. Partial responses were achieved by three patients, one with hepatocellular carcinoma and two with cutaneous melanoma.

The V gene lost 6 bases and the J gene lost 4 bases, with 18 bases spanning the gap. The CDR3 loop spans 15 amino acids. Germline CDR1 is PRHDT and CDR2 is FYEKMQ (reference sequence). The sequence was collected from an adult with an advanced solid tumor such as melanoma, head and neck, liver or kidney cancer. Sequencing used CD4+ or CD8+ T cells sorted from blood, obtained in a trial of the OX40 agonist ivuxolimab. V gene TRBV13 combines with J gene TRBJ1-1, with D possibly being TRBD1 (6 bases). For the CDR3, the DNA is TGTGCCAGCAGAGATAGCCCGGACAGAGTCACTGAAGCTTTCTTT. Protein: CASRDSPDRVTEAFF.